This TCR beta chain is from a study of molecular identifiers for immune sequencing clone quantification. Broader study findings: Clones of above 20 RNA copies carried over 99% of effector molecules; in naive cells they carried under 1%.

Libraries from naive CD8 cells were generated from around 18,000 to 910,000 sorted cells (with 10%, 30% or 50% RNA). Naive CD8 T cells were sorted as CD8+CD4-CCR7+CD45RA+. Each CDR3 protein is one row after TCRdb ran MiXCR on the PCR reads. The table shows around 460,000 distinct CDR3 sequences, with 20% to 25% occurring only once. This clonotype was seen a handful of times. Its antigen is as yet unknown. Source material: naive CD8+ T cells from blood, with Jurkat cell RNA spiked in. Subset of the sample: FACS-sorted CD8+CD4-CCR7+CD45RA+ naive T cells. The TCR was taken from a human donor in good health. Some libraries in this study had Jurkat cell RNA spiked in.

CDR3 sequence (DNA): TGTGCCAGTAGCCCTGACCCGTGGGGCAATCAGCCCCAGCATTTT. This encodes CASSPDPWGNQPQHF. V usage is TRBV19 and J usage is TRBJ1-5; D not resolved. Per germline, CDR1 LNHDA and CDR2 SQIVND (reference sequence). With 6 bases removed from V and 2 bases from J, the gap between germline ends came to 14 bases. The CDR3 sequence is 15 residues long.